The entry that follows covers one TCR beta chain sequence. The data derive from a study of control samples from healthy donors and cancer patients. The germline V and J ends were trimmed by 4 bases and 6 bases, with 14 bases remaining between them. The CDR3 totals 14 residues. The germline V gene has CDR1 SGDLS and CDR2 YYNGEE. Sequencing was performed with immunoSEQ multiplex PCR; in TCRdb, only in-frame clones are kept and a portion is missing. Of under 450,000 clones in the sample, 75% to 95% are singletons; the top ten hold over 5.5%. This sequence originates from a man aged 40-55 years with head and neck cancer. The chain carries TRBV9 and TRBJ2-1, with D maybe TRBD1 (6 bases). The sequencing input was PBMCs. The CDR3 DNA is TGTGCCAGCAGCACGGGACAAAATGCCAATGAGCAGTTCTTC. Its translation is CASSTGQNANEQFF.